A selection of T cell receptor beta chains follows, all from one sample in a study of human T cells and chemical hapten exposure. Via MiXCR, TCRdb re-called the reads, giving one row per CDR3 protein. The top ten clones hold roughly 1.5% of a sample with about 120,000 distinct CDR3 sequences, over 7% of them seen once. Sequencing was carried out using whole blood. The receptors were gathered from a human donor in good health. Some clones in this sample may be carry-over from other donors' samples. Both conserved end residues are trimmed from each CDR3. The order of the fields is V gene, CDR3 protein.

v_call: TRBV5-1
cdr3_aa: ASREGRSTDTQY

v_call: TRBV18
cdr3_aa: ASSPRDRSSSGANVLT

v_call: TRBV7-9
cdr3_aa: ASSLGTGTGTEAF

v_call: TRBV14
cdr3_aa: ASSQAIGEKLF

v_call: TRBV29-1
cdr3_aa: SVATGGGFADTQY

v_call: TRBV14
cdr3_aa: ASSHQRQGMGTEAF

v_call: TRBV9
cdr3_aa: ASSVDSGAYNEQF

v_call: TRBV6-4
cdr3_aa: ASSDSTPGQSTEAF

v_call: TRBV13
cdr3_aa: ASSKRQVTYGYT

v_call: TRBV27
cdr3_aa: ASSPRGYTEAF

v_call: TRBV21-1
cdr3_aa: ASSRGDPGNTDTQY

v_call: TRBV7-9
cdr3_aa: ASSKGQGTFNQPQH

v_call: TRBV7-2
cdr3_aa: ASSFPGGLPLH

v_call: TRBV7-9
cdr3_aa: ASSSVIGSGGYEQY

v_call: TRBV5-1
cdr3_aa: ASSLSPGAAGETQY

v_call: TRBV5-7
cdr3_aa: ASSLGLAPEQF

v_call: TRBV14
cdr3_aa: ASSQNAGPYEQY

v_call: TRBV20-1
cdr3_aa: SARAVNTEAF

v_call: TRBV3-1
cdr3_aa: ASSQDRSPDSTEAF

v_call: TRBV20-1
cdr3_aa: SANREDYGYT

v_call: TRBV5-4
cdr3_aa: ASSLSGTDGYT

v_call: TRBV29-1
cdr3_aa: SVEGRQATPGDEAF

v_call: TRBV29-1
cdr3_aa: SVEWRDNEQF

v_call: TRBV29-1
cdr3_aa: SVEIEGAGANVLT

v_call: TRBV27
cdr3_aa: ASSTHRADTGELF

v_call: TRBV29-1
cdr3_aa: SVGDILPSTDTQY

v_call: TRBV29-1
cdr3_aa: SVGLAGFTGELF

v_call: TRBV14
cdr3_aa: ASTRGTGVSGANVLT